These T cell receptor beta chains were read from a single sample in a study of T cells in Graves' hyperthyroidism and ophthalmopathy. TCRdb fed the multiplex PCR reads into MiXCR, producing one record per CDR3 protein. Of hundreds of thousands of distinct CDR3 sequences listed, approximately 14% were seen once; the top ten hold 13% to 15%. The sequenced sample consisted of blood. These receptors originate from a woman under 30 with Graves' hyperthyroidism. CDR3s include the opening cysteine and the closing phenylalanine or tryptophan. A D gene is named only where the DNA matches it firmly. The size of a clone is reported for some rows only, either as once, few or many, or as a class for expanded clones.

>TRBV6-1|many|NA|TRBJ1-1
TGTGCCAGCAGTTCCGAGGTGGTAACTGAAGCTTTCTTT
CASSSEVVTEAFF
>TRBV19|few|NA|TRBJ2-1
TGTGCCAGTAGGGGGGATCATGAGCAGTTCTTC
CASRGDHEQFF
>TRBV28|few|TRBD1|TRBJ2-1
TGTGCCAGCCTTACCAGGGGGAGCTCCTACAATGAGCAGTTCTTC
CASLTRGSSYNEQFF
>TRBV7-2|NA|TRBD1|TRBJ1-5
TGTGCCAGCAGCTTAGCCCCCAGGGGGGGCAATCAGCCCCAGCATTTT
CASSLAPRGGNQPQHF
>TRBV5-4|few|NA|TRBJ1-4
TGTGCCAGCAGCTTGTCCGGGGCTAATGAAAAACTGTTTTTT
CASSLSGANEKLFF
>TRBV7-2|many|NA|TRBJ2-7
TGTGCCAGCAGCTTAGCAGGGGCCTACGTTTACGAGCAGTACTTC
CASSLAGAYVYEQYF
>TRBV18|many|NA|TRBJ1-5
TGTGCCAGCTCACCAAGCCTTAATCAGCCCCAGCATTTT
CASSPSLNQPQHF
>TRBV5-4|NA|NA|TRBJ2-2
TGTGCCAGCAGCTTCGGGGGAGGAAACACCGGGGAGCTGTTTTTT
CASSFGGGNTGELFF
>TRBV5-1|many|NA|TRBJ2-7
TGCGCCAGCAGCTTCCGGGGTCCCAAGGCTCGCTACGAGCAGTACTTC
CASSFRGPKARYEQYF
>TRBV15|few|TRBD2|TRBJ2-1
TGTGCCACCCGAAACCAGCGGGAGAATCTCAATGAGCAGTTCTTC
CATRNQRENLNEQFF
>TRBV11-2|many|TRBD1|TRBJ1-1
TGTGCCAGCAGCTTCGGGACAGCTCCCACTGAAGCTTTCTTT
CASSFGTAPTEAFF
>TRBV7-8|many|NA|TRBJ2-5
TGTGCCAGCAGCTTGCGGGGTTCTCAAGAGACCCAGTACTTC
CASSLRGSQETQYF
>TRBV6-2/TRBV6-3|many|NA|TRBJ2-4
TGTGCCAGCAGTTACTTCGGCGGGGGCCACATTCAGTACTTC
CASSYFGGGHIQYF
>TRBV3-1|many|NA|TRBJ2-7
TGTGCCACCACACGCGGGACAGAACCCTACGAGCAGTACTTC
CATTRGTEPYEQYF
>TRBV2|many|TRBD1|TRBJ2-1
TGTGCCAGCAGAGGGGACAGTGGGGGTCAACAGTTCTTC
CASRGDSGGQQFF
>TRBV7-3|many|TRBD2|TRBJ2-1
TGTGCCAGCAGCTACGGACTAGCGGGAAACGGGAGGAATGAGCAGTTCTTC
CASSYGLAGNGRNEQFF
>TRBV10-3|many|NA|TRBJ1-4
TGTGCCATCAGTGGAGGAGGGAATGAAAAACTGTTTTTT
CAISGGGNEKLFF
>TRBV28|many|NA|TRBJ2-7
TGTGCCAGCAGTTTACGAGGGGGGAGTGAGCAGTACTTC
CASSLRGGSEQYF
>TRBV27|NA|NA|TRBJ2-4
TGTGCCAGCAGTGACCCCCCGGGGCGAGGAGCCAAAAACATTCAGTACTTC
CASSDPPGRGAKNIQYF
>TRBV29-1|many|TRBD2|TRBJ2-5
TGCAGCGTTGAGGCACTAGCGGGAAGGGAGACCCAGTACTTC
CSVEALAGRETQYF
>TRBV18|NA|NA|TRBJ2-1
TGTGCCAGCTCACCAGGGGTTGCGGGCGGTGAGCAGTTCTTC
CASSPGVAGGEQFF
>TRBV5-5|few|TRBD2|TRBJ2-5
TGTGCCAGCAGCTCTGGTCTAGCGGGGGGGGGTCTGAAGACCCAGTACTTC
CASSSGLAGGGLKTQYF
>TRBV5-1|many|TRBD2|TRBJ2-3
TGCGCCAGCAGCCACGGACTAGCGGGAGGTGGAGATACGCAGTATTTT
CASSHGLAGGGDTQYF
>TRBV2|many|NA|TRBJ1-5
TGTGCCAGCAGCATACCAGGGAATCAGCCCCAGCATTTT
CASSIPGNQPQHF
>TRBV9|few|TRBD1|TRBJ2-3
TGTGCCAGCAGCGTCCGGGACAGGCTCACAGATACGCAGTATTTT
CASSVRDRLTDTQYF
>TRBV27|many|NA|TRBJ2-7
TGTGCCAGCAGTTTAAGCGGGGACAGCTCCTACGAGCAGTACTTC
CASSLSGDSSYEQYF
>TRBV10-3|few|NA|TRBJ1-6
TGTGCCATCAGTGACCGAGCTGGCGCCTATAATTCACCCCTCCACTTT
CAISDRAGAYNSPLHF
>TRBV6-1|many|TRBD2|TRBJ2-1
TGTGCCAGCAGTTCACGACTAGCCCGGCACAATGAGCAGTTCTTC
CASSSRLARHNEQFF
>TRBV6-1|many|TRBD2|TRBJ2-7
TGTGCCAGCAGTTCTAGCGGGAATTCCTACGAGCAGTACTTC
CASSSSGNSYEQYF
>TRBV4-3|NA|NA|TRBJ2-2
TGCGCCAGCAGCCAAGGGAGGATGGGTATCGGGGAGCTGTTTTTT
CASSQGRMGIGELFF
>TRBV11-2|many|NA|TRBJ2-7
TGTGCCAGCAGCCAACTGGACCCCGAGGAGTACTTC
CASSQLDPEEYF
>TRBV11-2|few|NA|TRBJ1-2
TGTGCCAGCAGCTTACGAGGGAGGCTGGACTATGGCTACACCTTC
CASSLRGRLDYGYTF
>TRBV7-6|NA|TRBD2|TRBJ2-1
TGTGCCAGCAGCCCGCGGACTAGCATTTCATACAATGAGCAGTTCTTC
CASSPRTSISYNEQFF
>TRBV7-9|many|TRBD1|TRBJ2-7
TGTGCCAGCAGCTCCCGGGACAGGGGAGACGAGCAGTACTTC
CASSSRDRGDEQYF
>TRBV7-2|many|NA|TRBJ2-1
TGTGCCAGCAGCCTTTCGGGGGGCGGAAATGAGCAGTTCTTC
CASSLSGGGNEQFF
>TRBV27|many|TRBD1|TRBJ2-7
TGTGCCAGCAGAACGACAGGGGCCAACGAGCAGTACTTC
CASRTTGANEQYF
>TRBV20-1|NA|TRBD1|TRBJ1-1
TGCAGTGCTAGAGTACCCGGGACAGCGAACACTGAAGCTTTCTTT
CSARVPGTANTEAFF
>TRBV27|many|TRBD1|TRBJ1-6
TGTGCCAGCAGTTTACCGACAGGGGGTCCCTCATCGGCACCCCTCCACTTT
CASSLPTGGPSSAPLHF
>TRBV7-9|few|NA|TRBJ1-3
TGTGCCAGCAGCTTACGGGAAATAAGTGGAAACACCATATATTTT
CASSLREISGNTIYF
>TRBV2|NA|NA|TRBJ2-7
TGTGCCAGCAGTGAAATCGGGGTCCATGTAACAGCGGAGCAGTACTTC
CASSEIGVHVTAEQYF
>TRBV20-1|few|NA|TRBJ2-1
TGCAGTGCTGACGACATCTACAATGAGCAGTTCTTC
CSADDIYNEQFF
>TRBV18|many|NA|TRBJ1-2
TGTGCCAGCTCACCCCGGGGTGATGGCTACACCTTC
CASSPRGDGYTF
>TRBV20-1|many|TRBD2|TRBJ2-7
TGCAGTGCTAGGCCCGGGACTAGCGGGAGGGCAGCCGAGCAGTACTTC
CSARPGTSGRAAEQYF
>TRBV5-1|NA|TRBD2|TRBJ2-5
TGCGCCAGCAGCCTGAAGTGGACGGATCGACTAGCGGGAGGTGTGGGTGAAGAGACCCAGTACTTC
CASSLKWTDRLAGGVGEETQYF
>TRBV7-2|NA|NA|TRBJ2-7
TGTGCCAGCAGCTGGGACAACACCTACGAGCAGTACTTC
CASSWDNTYEQYF
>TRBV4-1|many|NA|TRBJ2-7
TGCGCCAGCAGCCAACAGACAGACACCCCAACATACGAGCAGTACTTC
CASSQQTDTPTYEQYF
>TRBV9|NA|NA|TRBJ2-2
TGTGCCAGCAGCGCGACAACGAACACCGGGGAGCTGTTTTTT
CASSATTNTGELFF
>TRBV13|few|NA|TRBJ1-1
TGTGCCAGCAGCCAAATATTGAACACTGAAGCTTTCTTT
CASSQILNTEAFF
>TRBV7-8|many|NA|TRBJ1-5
TGTGCCAGCAGCTTTAGTCAGGGATCGAGCAATCAGCCCCAGCATTTT
CASSFSQGSSNQPQHF
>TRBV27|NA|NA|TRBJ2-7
TGTGCCAGCAGTTCTTACAGCGGAGCCAGCCGCTACGAGCAGTACTTC
CASSSYSGASRYEQYF
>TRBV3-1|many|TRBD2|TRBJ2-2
TGTGCCAGCAGCCGACTAGCGGGAGGCAGCACCGGGGAGCTGTTTTTT
CASSRLAGGSTGELFF
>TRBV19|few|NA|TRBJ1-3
TGTGCCAGTTCCGGGAGCCTAAGTGGAAACACCATATATTTT
CASSGSLSGNTIYF
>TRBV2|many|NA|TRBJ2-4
TGTGCCAGCAGGGGGGCCCTAGCCAAAAACATTCAGTACTTC
CASRGALAKNIQYF
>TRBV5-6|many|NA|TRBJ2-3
TGTGCCAGCAGCTTGTTCACAACGGGATATACAGATACGCAGTATTTT
CASSLFTTGYTDTQYF
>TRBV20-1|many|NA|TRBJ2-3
TGCAGTGCTAGAGGACTAGGGACATCAGGTGGCACAGATACGCAGTATTTT
CSARGLGTSGGTDTQYF
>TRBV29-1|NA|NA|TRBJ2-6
TGCAGCGTTGAATCATGGTTACCTGGGGCCAACGTCCTGACTTTC
CSVESWLPGANVLTF
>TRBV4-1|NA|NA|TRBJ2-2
TGCGCCAGCAGCCAAGATCGCACCCAAAGGGGGACCGGGGAGCTGTTTTTT
CASSQDRTQRGTGELFF